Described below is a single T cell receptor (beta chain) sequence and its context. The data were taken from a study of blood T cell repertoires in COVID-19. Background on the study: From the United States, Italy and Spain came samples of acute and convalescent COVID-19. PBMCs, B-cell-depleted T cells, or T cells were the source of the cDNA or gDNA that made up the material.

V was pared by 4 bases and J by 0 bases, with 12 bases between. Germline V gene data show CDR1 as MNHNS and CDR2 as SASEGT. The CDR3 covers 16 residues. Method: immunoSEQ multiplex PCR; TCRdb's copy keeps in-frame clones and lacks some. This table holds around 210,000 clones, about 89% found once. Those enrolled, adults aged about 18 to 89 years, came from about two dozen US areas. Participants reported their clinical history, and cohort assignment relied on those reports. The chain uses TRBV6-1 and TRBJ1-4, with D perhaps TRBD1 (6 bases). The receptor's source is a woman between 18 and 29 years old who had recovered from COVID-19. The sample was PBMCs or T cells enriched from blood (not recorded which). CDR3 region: CASSASDRATNEKLFF. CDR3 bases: TGTGCCAGCAGTGCCTCGGACAGAGCAACTAATGAAAAACTGTTTTTT.